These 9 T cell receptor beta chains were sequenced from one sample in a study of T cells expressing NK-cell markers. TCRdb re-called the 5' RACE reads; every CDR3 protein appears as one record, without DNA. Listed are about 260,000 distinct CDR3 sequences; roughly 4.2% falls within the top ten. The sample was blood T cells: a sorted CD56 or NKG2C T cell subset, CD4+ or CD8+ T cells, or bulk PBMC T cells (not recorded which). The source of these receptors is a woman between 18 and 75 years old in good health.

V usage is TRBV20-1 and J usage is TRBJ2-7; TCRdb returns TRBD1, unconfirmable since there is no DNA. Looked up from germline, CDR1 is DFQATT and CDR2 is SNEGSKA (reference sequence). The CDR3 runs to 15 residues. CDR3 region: CSAKPGQLRSYEQYF.

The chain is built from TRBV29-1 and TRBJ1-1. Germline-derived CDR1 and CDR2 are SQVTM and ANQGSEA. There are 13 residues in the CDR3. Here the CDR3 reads CSAYRQTNTEAFF.

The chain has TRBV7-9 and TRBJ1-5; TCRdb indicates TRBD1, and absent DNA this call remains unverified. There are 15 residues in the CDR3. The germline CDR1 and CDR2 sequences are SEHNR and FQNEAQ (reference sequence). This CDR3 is CASSLSGGKIQPQHF. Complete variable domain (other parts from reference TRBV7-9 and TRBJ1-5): DTGVSQNPRHKITKRGQNVTFRCDPISEHNRLYWYRQTLGQGPEFLTYFQNEAQLEKSRLLSDRFSAERPKGSFSTLEIQRTEQGDSAMYLCASSLSGGKIQPQHFGDGTRLSIL.

The CDR3 here is CASSLEAGSYNEQFF. The genes are TRBV11-2 and TRBJ2-1. There are 15 residues in the CDR3. The germline gives CDR1 SGHAT, CDR2 FQNNGV.

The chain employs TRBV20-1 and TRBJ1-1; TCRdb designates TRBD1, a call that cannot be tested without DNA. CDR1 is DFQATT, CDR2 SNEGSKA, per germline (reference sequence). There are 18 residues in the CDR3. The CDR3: CSARDRAESLWPNTEAFF.

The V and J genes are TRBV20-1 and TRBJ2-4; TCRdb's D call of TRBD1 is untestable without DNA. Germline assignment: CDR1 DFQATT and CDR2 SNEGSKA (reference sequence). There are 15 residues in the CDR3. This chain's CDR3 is CSAREGGKAKNIQYF.

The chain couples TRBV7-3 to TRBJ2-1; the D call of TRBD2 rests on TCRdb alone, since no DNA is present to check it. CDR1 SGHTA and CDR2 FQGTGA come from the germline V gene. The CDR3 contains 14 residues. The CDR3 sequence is CASSFLLAGNEQFF.

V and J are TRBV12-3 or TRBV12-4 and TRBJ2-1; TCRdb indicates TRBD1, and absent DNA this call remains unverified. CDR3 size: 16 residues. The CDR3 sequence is CASAEALTGGNNEQFF.

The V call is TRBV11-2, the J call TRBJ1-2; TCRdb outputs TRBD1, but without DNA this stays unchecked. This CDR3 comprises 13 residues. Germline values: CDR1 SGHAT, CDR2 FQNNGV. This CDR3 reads CASSLAGGGGYTF.